The entry that follows covers one TCR beta chain sequence. Its specificity is unknown. This specimen belongs to a study of T-cell reconstitution after alpha-beta-depleted transplantation in children. Study results and limitations: At around two months after transplant, the alpha-beta T cells were reportedly derived from several hundred expanded clones that came from non-depleted graft cells. From newly produced T cells came most of the T-cell counts and diversity one year after transplant. Elevated TCRbeta diversity at day 60 was traced, in some patients, to surviving recipient T cells and thymic progenitors.

V was cut by 3 bases and J by 12 bases, with 15 bases left in between. This CDR3 has 13 residues. Germline lookup yields CDR1 LGHDT and CDR2 YNNKEL (reference sequence). Unique molecular identifiers were incorporated when the TCRbeta library was constructed. From the PCR reads, TCRdb called clonotypes with MiXCR, one entry per CDR3 protein. The repertoire consists of under 250,000 distinct CDR3 sequences, with approximately 15% occurring once and the leading ten covering around two fifths. The receptor was isolated from a male patient under 10 years old who had a stem cell transplant for acute lymphoblastic leukemia, so the T cells may come from the graft donor. The chain couples TRBV3-1 to TRBJ2-4; D is possibly TRBD1 (6 bases). Specimen: PBMCs, mostly from graft donor cells, collected 360 days after TCRalphabeta/CD19-depleted stem cell transplant. Written as DNA, the CDR3 is TGTGCCAGCAGCCAGGGTACAGGGACCGGTCAGTACTTC. Amino acid sequence: CASSQGTGTGQYF.